Each of the 8 T cell receptor beta chains below was sequenced from the same sample in a study of tumor-infiltrating lymphocytes in primary liver carcinoma. Unsorted whole blood yielded the blood RNA, and germline DNA was also extracted. A constant-region primer primed TCR beta cDNA synthesis from around 500 ng of total RNA. A slightly modified ARM-PCR protocol with three nested multiplex PCR rounds produced these TCR beta libraries. For 10 cycles apiece, the opening two PCR rounds ran with TRBV1-TRBV30 forward primers and a C-beta reverse primer. In TCRdb, the multiplex PCR reads were re-called with MiXCR into one record per CDR3 protein. The table lists about 330,000 distinct CDR3 sequences, roughly 61% of them singletons. The sequenced sample consisted of peripheral blood. These receptors all stem from a man aged 35 to 55 with primary liver carcinoma and hepatitis B virus infection.

The chain combines TRBV5-4 with TRBJ1-1; D remains ambiguous. The CDR3 consists of 14 residues. Trimming removed 0 bases from V and 5 bases from J, with 11 bases in between. Per the germline V gene, CDR1 is SGHNT and CDR2 is YYREEE (reference sequence). The CDR3 nucleotides are TGTGCCAGCAGCTTGGGATCTGGGCCTACTGAAGCTTTCTTT. Its translation is CASSLGSGPTEAFF. The full variable domain, with the rest looked up from reference TRBV5-4 and TRBJ1-1, is ETGVTQSPTHLIKTRGQQVTLRCSSQSGHNTVSWYQQALGQGPQFIFQYYREEENGRGNFPPRFSGLQFPNYSSELNVNALELDDSALYLCASSLGSGPTEAFFGQGTRLTVV.

This clonotype appeared many times. V gene TRBV5-4 combines with J gene TRBJ1-4, with D uncertain. CDR1 SGHNT and CDR2 YYREEE come from the germline V gene (reference sequence). Trimming cost V 1 base and J 2 bases, with 9 bases left between them. The CDR3 consists of 15 residues. CDR3 sequence (DNA): TGTGCCAGCAGCTTGAATGGGCGGACTAATGAAAAACTGTTTTTT. This encodes CASSLNGRTNEKLFF. Looking up the rest from reference TRBV5-4 and TRBJ1-4 gives the full variable domain: ETGVTQSPTHLIKTRGQQVTLRCSSQSGHNTVSWYQQALGQGPQFIFQYYREEENGRGNFPPRFSGLQFPNYSSELNVNALELDDSALYLCASSLNGRTNEKLFFGSGTQLSVL.

This clonotype showed up just a few times. This chain joins TRBV5-6 and TRBJ1-2, with D tentatively TRBD1 (6 bases). This CDR3 comprises 15 residues. The V gene lost 1 base and the J gene lost 4 bases, with 14 bases spanning the gap. Germline V CDR1 and CDR2: SGHDT, YYEEEE. The CDR3 nucleotides are TGTGCCAGCAGCTTGCCAGGGGCATTAGGCTATGGCTACACCTTC. Its protein is CASSLPGALGYGYTF.

In the case of this clonotype: A much larger clone lies one base from this, so it may be a read error. The chain couples TRBV6-5 to TRBJ2-7; D ambiguous. From germline, CDR1 is MNHEY and CDR2 SVGAGI. The CDR3 runs to 14 residues. CDR3 region: CAGSYSGAAYEQYF. The CDR3 DNA sequence: TGTGCCGGCAGTTACTCAGGAGCCGCCTACGAGCAGTACTTC.

Comments on this clonotype: This may come from a read error, since a much larger clone is one base off. J is TRBJ1-3 and V is TRBV30, with D uncertain. CDR1 is GTSNPN and CDR2 is SVGIG in the germline V gene (reference sequence). This CDR3 contains 15 residues. The CDR3 is CSWSVSDLGGNTIYF. The CDR3 coding sequence is TGTTCCTGGAGTGTAAGCGACCTTGGCGGAAACACCATATATTTT. Looking up the rest from reference TRBV30 and TRBJ1-3 gives the full variable domain: SQTIHQWPATLVQPVGSPLSLECTVEGTSNPNLYWYRQAAGRGLQLLFYSVGIGQISSEVPQNLSASRPQDRQFILSSKKLLLSDSGFYLCSWSVSDLGGNTIYFGEGSWLTVV.

Many counts were recorded for this clonotype. J is TRBJ2-7 and V is TRBV6-5; the D gene is possibly TRBD2 (6 bases). This CDR3 has 15 residues. CDR1 and CDR2 from the germline V gene are MNHEY and SVGAGI. V was cut by 0 bases and J by 3 bases, with 12 bases left in between. CDR3 sequence: CASSYSRGLGYEQYF. The CDR3 region has the DNA TGTGCCAGCAGTTACTCGAGGGGACTCGGCTACGAGCAGTACTTC.

This chain connects TRBV4-2 to TRBJ2-3, with 8 bases identical to TRBD2. Germline V gives CDR1 LGHNA, CDR2 YNFKEQ. This CDR3 has 19 residues. V lost 1 base, J lost 7 bases, and 19 bases stayed unmatched. For the CDR3, the DNA is TGTGCCAGCAGCCAAGTGCTAAGCTTCGCCGGGACTAGAACAAATACGCAGTATTTT. Its protein product is CASSQVLSFAGTRTNTQYF.

Worth noting for this clonotype: A much larger clone differs from this one at a single base, so this may be a read error. The V and J genes are TRBV7-9 and TRBJ1-1, with D unresolved. The CDR3 length is 13 residues. The germline V gene encodes CDR1 SEHNR and CDR2 FQNEAQ (reference sequence). CDR3 sequence (DNA): TGTGTCAGCAGCTTAGCGACGAACACTGAAGCTTTCTTT. This translates into CVSSLATNTEAFF.